These T cell receptor beta chains were read from a single sample in a study of radiation and T cells in renal cell carcinoma. The repertoire was sequenced with immunoSEQ multiplex PCR; TCRdb's copy has only in-frame clones and lacks some. Found here are about 78,000 clones, 70% to 90% of them singletons; the top ten hold over 5.5%. Sequenced material: blood, taken from a patient whose treatment included radiotherapy and nephrectomy. These receptors originate from a woman aged 70-85 years with renal cell carcinoma. CDR3s include the opening cysteine and the closing phenylalanine or tryptophan. The order of the fields is clone size, V gene, D gene, J gene, CDR3 protein, CDR3 DNA. A D gene is named only where the DNA matches it firmly. Clone size is given for some rows only: seen once, a few or many times, or a class if the clone is expanded.

once	TRBV11-1	TRBD1	TRBJ2-1	CASSLVGTGTYNEQFF	TGTGCCAGCAGCTTAGTGGGGACAGGTACATACAATGAGCAGTTCTTC
once	TRBV5-1	TRBD2	TRBJ2-2	CASSLLAGEVNTGELFF	TGCGCCAGCAGCTTGCTAGCGGGGGAGGTGAACACCGGGGAGCTGTTTTTT
-	TRBV10-3	TRBD2	TRBJ2-5	CASGRGAQETQYF	TGTGCCTCTGGGCGGGGGGCGCAAGAGACCCAGTACTTC
-	TRBV20-1	-	TRBJ2-7	CSAETVYEQYF	TGCAGTGCTGAGACGGTCTACGAGCAGTACTTC
-	TRBV19	-	TRBJ1-2	CASSIGVDLNYGYTF	TGTGCCAGTAGTATAGGGGTCGACCTGAACTATGGCTACACCTTC
-	TRBV27	-	TRBJ1-2	CASSLADGYGYTF	TGTGCCAGCAGTTTAGCGGACGGCTATGGCTACACCTTC
-	TRBV7-9	TRBD1	TRBJ2-7	CASSLGPSGTGREQYF	TGTGCCAGCAGCTTAGGCCCTTCAGGGACAGGCCGCGAGCAGTACTTC
-	TRBV28	TRBD1	TRBJ1-1	CASTTGRNTEAFF	TGTGCCAGCACGACAGGGCGGAACACTGAAGCTTTCTTT
once	TRBV19	TRBD1	TRBJ2-1	CASSIDPGQGEFF	TGTGCCAGTAGTATAGATCCGGGACAGGGGGAGTTCTTC
-	TRBV29-1	TRBD1	TRBJ1-1	CSWDRVGTEAFF	TGCAGCTGGGACAGGGTCGGCACTGAAGCTTTCTTT
-	TRBV4-3	-	TRBJ1-1	CASSQDLNTEAFF	TGCGCCAGCAGCCAAGATTTGAACACTGAAGCTTTCTTT
-	TRBV7-2	-	TRBJ1-1	CASSGRAQGETEAFF	TGTGCCAGCAGCGGCCGGGCCCAGGGAGAGACTGAAGCTTTCTTT
once	TRBV7-2	-	TRBJ2-3	CASSTFADTQYF	TGTGCCAGCAGCACCTTTGCGGATACGCAGTATTTT
-	TRBV2	-	TRBJ1-2	CASSGGGYGYTF	TGTGCCAGCAGTGGGGGAGGCTATGGCTACACCTTC
-	TRBV7-8	-	TRBJ2-2	CASSSLSAGAWTGELFF	TGTGCCAGCAGCTCCCTGAGTGCAGGGGCTTGGACCGGGGAGCTGTTTTTT
-	TRBV5-5	-	TRBJ1-5	CASSFSGGEGQPQHF	TGTGCCAGCAGCTTTAGCGGGGGCGAAGGTCAGCCCCAGCATTTT
-	TRBV30	-	TRBJ1-2	CAWSSGGYGYTF	TGTGCCTGGAGTAGCGGGGGCTATGGCTACACCTTC
-	TRBV29-1	TRBD2	TRBJ2-7	CSVEDPGTSIYEQYF	TGCAGCGTTGAAGATCCCGGGACTAGTATCTACGAGCAGTACTTC
few	TRBV5-4	-	TRBJ1-1	CASSPVGGVTTEAFF	TGTGCCAGCAGCCCCGTTGGGGGGGTGACCACTGAAGCTTTCTTT
-	TRBV19	TRBD1	TRBJ1-6	CASTAGGNSPLHF	TGTGCCAGTACAGCAGGGGGAAATTCACCCCTCCACTTT
-	TRBV5-1	TRBD2	TRBJ2-3	CASSLGLAGGTDTQYF	TGCGCCAGCAGCTTGGGACTAGCGGGGGGCACAGATACGCAGTATTTT
few	TRBV19	TRBD2	TRBJ2-1	CASSIRGSGGYNEQFF	TGTGCCAGTAGTATACGGGGTAGCGGGGGTTACAATGAGCAGTTCTTC
-	TRBV7-9	TRBD1	TRBJ1-2	CASSLAPQGVNGYTF	TGTGCCAGCAGCTTAGCGCCCCAGGGGGTAAATGGCTACACCTTC
-	TRBV5-6	-	TRBJ2-7	CASSPAGQTYEQYF	TGTGCCAGCAGCCCGGCGGGACAGACCTACGAGCAGTACTTC
-	TRBV19	-	TRBJ1-1	CASSMRVSRVGDTEAFF	TGTGCCAGTAGTATGAGGGTTTCGAGGGTGGGGGACACTGAAGCTTTCTTT
-	TRBV14	TRBD1	TRBJ2-4	CASSLQGAIQYF	TGTGCCAGCAGCCTACAGGGGGCCATTCAGTACTTC
-	TRBV5-1	TRBD1	TRBJ1-3	CASSGTGDPGNTIYF	TGCGCCAGCAGCGGAACAGGGGACCCTGGAAACACCATATATTTT
-	TRBV19	-	TRBJ2-5	CASSIGGRETQYF	TGTGCCAGTAGTATCGGGGGGCGAGAGACCCAGTACTTC
once	TRBV5-4	-	TRBJ2-5	CASSLKQVGFETQYF	TGTGCCAGCAGCTTGAAGCAGGTGGGGTTTGAGACCCAGTACTTC
-	TRBV6-1	TRBD1	TRBJ1-2	CASSPRTGNYGYTF	TGTGCCAGCAGTCCTCGGACAGGGAACTATGGCTACACCTTC
-	TRBV5-1	TRBD2	TRBJ2-3	CASFRASGGTSTDTQYF	TGCGCCAGCTTTCGGGCTAGCGGGGGCACTAGCACAGATACGCAGTATTTT
-	TRBV10-3	-	TRBJ1-1	CAISDKFLGEAFF	TGTGCCATCAGTGACAAGTTTTTGGGTGAAGCTTTCTTT
-	TRBV6-1	-	TRBJ2-7	CASSVGPGVAYEQYF	TGTGCCAGCAGTGTGGGACCGGGGGTAGCCTACGAGCAGTACTTC
-	TRBV5-1	-	TRBJ1-2	CASSLGAGTDYGYTF	TGCGCCAGCAGCTTGGGAGCCGGGACGGATTATGGCTACACCTTC
-	TRBV5-1	TRBD2	TRBJ2-7	CASSHPGGASYEQYF	TGCGCCAGCAGCCACCCGGGGGGGGCCTCCTACGAGCAGTACTTC
-	TRBV12-5	TRBD1	TRBJ2-7	CARQGHSYEQYF	TGTGCTAGACAGGGGCACTCCTACGAGCAGTACTTC
-	TRBV6-1	-	TRBJ1-3	CASSDRSYSGNTIYF	TGTGCCAGCAGTGATAGGAGTTACTCTGGAAACACCATATATTTT
once	TRBV27	-	TRBJ2-1	CASSLADEQFF	TGTGCCAGCAGTTTAGCCGATGAGCAGTTCTTC
-	TRBV9	TRBD2	TRBJ2-1	CASSVRERGGHNEQFF	TGTGCCAGCAGCGTAAGGGAGCGGGGGGGTCACAATGAGCAGTTCTTC
-	TRBV5-4	-	TRBJ2-4	CASSLASTAKNIQYF	TGTGCCAGCAGCTTGGCGTCAACAGCCAAAAACATTCAGTACTTC
-	TRBV19	-	TRBJ2-3	CASSIGQTDTQYF	TGTGCCAGTAGTATAGGTCAGACAGATACGCAGTATTTT
-	TRBV5-1	-	TRBJ1-2	CASSPTGGVGYGYTF	TGCGCCAGCAGCCCCACTGGGGGGGTAGGCTATGGCTACACCTTC
-	TRBV15	-	TRBJ2-4	CATSRDVIAKNIQYF	TGTGCCACCAGCAGAGATGTGATAGCCAAAAACATTCAGTACTTC
-	TRBV11-2	-	TRBJ1-5	CASSSLRTDNQPQHF	TGTGCCAGCAGCTCTCTCCGGACAGACAATCAGCCCCAGCATTTT
-	TRBV9	-	TRBJ2-6	CASSSIDRPRANVLTF	TGTGCCAGCAGCTCCATCGACAGGCCTCGCGCCAACGTCCTGACTTTC
-	TRBV9	-	TRBJ1-3	CASSVATGSGNTIYF	TGTGCCAGCAGCGTAGCTACCGGCTCTGGAAACACCATATATTTT
-	TRBV9	-	TRBJ2-7	CASSPNAWTGSRVQYF	TGTGCCAGCAGCCCGAATGCGTGGACGGGGTCGCGGGTGCAGTACTTC
-	TRBV25-1	-	TRBJ1-2	CASSRSGSYGYTF	TGTGCCAGCAGCCGCAGCGGTTCGTATGGCTACACCTTC
-	TRBV11-3	TRBD1	TRBJ2-1	CASSLDPGTGYNEQFF	TGTGCCAGCAGCTTAGATCCGGGGACAGGGTACAATGAGCAGTTCTTC
-	TRBV18	TRBD1	TRBJ1-5	CASSGTGVNQPQHF	TGTGCCAGCTCAGGGACAGGCGTCAATCAGCCCCAGCATTTT
-	TRBV7-6	-	TRBJ1-3	CASSSLRASGNTIYF	TGTGCCAGCAGCTCCCTCAGAGCCTCTGGAAACACCATATATTTT
-	TRBV10-3	-	TRBJ2-1	CAISEGRKQFF	TGTGCCATCAGTGAGGGACGAAAGCAGTTCTTC
-	TRBV5-1	-	TRBJ1-3	CASSLGRGVGRGNTIYF	TGCGCCAGCAGCTTGGGCAGGGGAGTTGGGCGTGGAAACACCATATATTTT